These 17 T cell receptor beta chains were all obtained from the same sample, sequenced in a study of blood T cell repertoires in COVID-19 (dated by TCRdb to about 2020). Library preparation employed the immunoSEQ multiplex PCR assay. The immuneACCESS repertoire file appears here via TCRdb, limited to in-frame rearrangements. These files lack a portion of the clones; in checked studies, under half of the deficit traces to unresolved V genes, and the cause of the others is not known. The sample contains 45,000 to 50,000 clones, more than 75% of them found a single time. Clones ranked in the top ten supply approximately 5.6% of the sample. The sequencing sample was made of peripheral blood. These receptors originate from a woman aged 55-70 years with acute or convalescent COVID-19.

This clone was recorded only once. This chain uses TRBV2 with TRBJ2-3; TRBD1 is a possible D gene (6 bases). The CDR3 extends over 15 amino acids. The V gene's germline CDR1 is SNHLY and CDR2 FYNNEI. V gave up 6 bases and J gave up 5 bases, with 18 bases separating them. The CDR3 DNA is TGTGCCAGCAGACTCGACAGGCCGCGAGGAGATACGCAGTATTTT. Translation gives CASRLDRPRGDTQYF.

J is TRBJ2-7 and V is TRBV6-5; TRBD2 might be the D (6 bases). CDR3 length equals 15 residues. Germline CDR1 is MNHEY and CDR2 is SVGAGI. V lost 6 bases and J lost 4, with 19 bases in between. This CDR3 reads CASSRKWDSNYEQYF. CDR3 sequence (DNA): TGTGCCAGCAGCAGGAAGTGGGACTCTAATTACGAGCAGTACTTC.

The chain joins TRBV6-6 to TRBJ2-7, with TRBD2 matching 10 bases. This CDR3 comprises 17 residues. With 5 bases clipped from V and 2 bases from J, the junction kept 12 bases outside the gene matches. In germline, CDR1 is MNHNY, CDR2 SVGAGI (reference sequence). CDR3 region: CASSPRDLAGGPYEQYF. DNA of the CDR3: TGTGCCAGCAGTCCCCGCGATTTAGCGGGAGGACCCTACGAGCAGTACTTC.

The chain recombines TRBV5-4 with TRBJ2-3; D is uncertain. The CDR3 totals 15 residues. V gave up 0 bases and J gave up 1 base, with 9 bases separating them. The V gene's germline CDR1 is SGHNT and CDR2 YYREEE (reference sequence). CDR3 loop: CASSLEGQGTDTQYF. The CDR3 DNA is TGTGCCAGCAGCTTGGAAGGCCAGGGCACAGATACGCAGTATTTT.

The chain employs TRBV30 and TRBJ1-1, with a tentative D call TRBD1 (6 bases). V was clipped by 2 bases and J by 6 bases, with 10 bases between them. Germline V gene sequence: CDR1 GTSNPN, CDR2 SVGIG (reference sequence). CDR3 size: 12 residues. The CDR3 region has the DNA TGTGCCTGGAGTCCCGGGGGGCCTGAAGCTTTCTTT. Translated: CAWSPGGPEAFF.

The V gene is TRBV12-3 or TRBV12-4, the J gene TRBJ1-5; 8 bases agree with TRBD1. The junction had 2 bases not matched to a gene; V was cut back by 5 bases and J by 5 bases. The CDR3 sequence is 13 residues long. In DNA form, the CDR3 reads TGTGCCAGCAGTGCGGGACAGGATCAGCCCCAGCATTTT. It encodes CASSAGQDQPQHF.

The CDR3 nucleotides read TGCGCCAGCAGCTCCGGCCCCGGCCAGGGGGGCCCGGGAACTGAAGCTTTCTTT. It encodes CASSSGPGQGGPGTEAFF. The chain has TRBV5-1 and TRBJ1-1; the match to TRBD1 covers 7 bases. V shed 3 bases and J 5 bases; nucleotides not matched to a gene: 19. Looked up from germline, CDR1 is SGHRS and CDR2 is YFSETQ. The CDR3 has 18 amino acids.

This clone was seen once. The J gene is TRBJ1-2, the V gene TRBV12-2; TRBD1, the table's D call, was not compared with the DNA. TRBV12-2 is designated a pseudogene. CDR3 size: 16 residues. CDR3 sequence reads: CASRLMILNRGHGYTF. The CDR3 DNA reads TGTGCAAGTCGCTTAATGATACTCAACAGGGGCCATGGCTACACCTTC.

The V and J genes are TRBV6-5 and TRBJ2-2; TRBD1 matches 9 bases. This CDR3 has 14 amino acids. J was trimmed by 9 bases and V by 4 bases; bases with no gene match: 6. Germline-derived CDR1 and CDR2 are MNHEY and SVGAGI. DNA for the CDR3: TGTGCCAGCAGTTTATCACAGGGGGCTTGGGAGCTGTTTTTT. It codes for CASSLSQGAWELFF.

The chain is built from TRBV9 and TRBJ1-3; D call uncertain. V was clipped by 4 bases and J by 8 bases, with 10 bases between them. This CDR3 spans 12 amino acids. The germline V gene encodes CDR1 SGDLS and CDR2 YYNGEE. The CDR3 here is CASSSEGDTIYF. The CDR3 DNA sequence: TGTGCCAGCAGCTCAGAGGGAGACACCATATATTTT.

Details on this clone: A junction end diverges from the germline sequence, so it may reflect a read error. This chain links TRBV14 with TRBJ2-1, with a tentative D call TRBD2 (6 bases). The CDR3 runs 15 residues. The V gene's germline CDR1 is SGHDN and CDR2 FVKESK. CDR3 sequence reads: CASSQDSLGGNERFF. Written as DNA, the CDR3 is TGTGCCAGCAGCCAAGATTCATTGGGCGGGAATGAGCGGTTCTTC.

This clone appeared once. The chain employs TRBV25-1 and TRBJ1-2; 12 bases are a match to TRBD1. This CDR3 is 16 amino acids long. Trimming removed 1 base from V and 5 bases from J; junction bases left unmatched: 5. CDR1 is MGHDK and CDR2 is SYGVNS in the germline V gene. In DNA, the CDR3 is TGTGCCAGCAGTGAATTCGGGACAGGGGGCTTATATGGCTACACCTTC. Residues: CASSEFGTGGLYGYTF.

The rearrangement links TRBV6-6 to TRBJ1-2; a possible D gene is TRBD1 (6 bases). The CDR3 consists of 13 residues. Germline V lookup: CDR1 MNHNY, CDR2 SVGAGI (reference sequence). V lost 8 bases, J lost 3 bases, and 13 bases lay in between. Written as DNA, the CDR3 is TGTGCCAGCGCCGGGGGGGCAGACTATGGCTACACCTTC. It specifies CASAGGADYGYTF.

In this sample, this clone turned up once. The V call is TRBV7-2, the J call TRBJ2-1, with D perhaps matching TRBD1 (5 bases). CDR3 size: 13 residues. The V end was cut by 5 bases, the J end by 6 bases, with 11 bases between. Looked up from germline, CDR1 is SGHTA and CDR2 is FQGNSA. The CDR3 here is CASSLAGFNEQFF. DNA for the CDR3: TGTGCCAGCAGCCTCGCAGGGTTCAATGAGCAGTTCTTC.

This clone was observed once. DNA for the CDR3: TGTGCCAGCAGCTTGGCCGCCAGGGTCTACGAGCAGTACTTC. Translation: CASSLAARVYEQYF. J is TRBJ2-7 and V is TRBV5-6, with D perhaps matching TRBD1 (5 bases). Germline values: CDR1 SGHDT, CDR2 YYEEEE. V gave up 0 bases and J gave up 3 bases, with 10 bases separating them. This CDR3 is 14 amino acids long.

The rearrangement uses TRBV7-3 and TRBJ2-5; tentatively, D is TRBD1 (5 bases). Germline-derived CDR1 and CDR2 are SGHTA and FQGTGA. CDR3 length: 14 amino acids. V was pared by 6 bases and J by 2 bases, with 13 bases between. In DNA form, the CDR3 reads TGTGCCAGCAGTCCTCAGGGAATGCAAGAGACCCAGTACTTC. Protein product: CASSPQGMQETQYF. Full variable domain (missing parts from reference TRBV7-3 and TRBJ2-5): GAGVSQTPSNKVTEKGKYVELRCDPISGHTALYWYRQSLGQGPEFLIYFQGTGAADDSGLPNDRFFAVRPEGSVSTLKIQRTERGDSAVYLCASSPQGMQETQYFGPGTRLLVL.

This chain links TRBV7-9 with TRBJ2-1; 7 nucleotides align to TRBD2. Germline values: CDR1 SEHNR, CDR2 FQNEAQ (reference sequence). CDR3 size: 16 residues. With 4 bases clipped from V and 2 bases from J, the junction kept 8 bases outside the gene matches. The chain's CDR3 is CASSSGLVGTYNEQFF. The CDR3, as DNA: TGTGCCAGCAGCTCCGGACTAGTCGGAACCTACAATGAGCAGTTCTTC.